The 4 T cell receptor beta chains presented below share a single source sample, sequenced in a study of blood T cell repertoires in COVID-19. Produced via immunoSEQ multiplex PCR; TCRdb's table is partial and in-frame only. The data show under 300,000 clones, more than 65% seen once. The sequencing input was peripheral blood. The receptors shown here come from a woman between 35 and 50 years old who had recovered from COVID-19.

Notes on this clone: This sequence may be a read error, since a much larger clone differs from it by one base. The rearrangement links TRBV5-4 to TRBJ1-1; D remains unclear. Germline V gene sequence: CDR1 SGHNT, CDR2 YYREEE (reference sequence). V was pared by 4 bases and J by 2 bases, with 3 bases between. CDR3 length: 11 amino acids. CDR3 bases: TGTGCCAGCAGCCAAAACACTGAAGCTTTCTTT. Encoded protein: CASSQNTEAFF.

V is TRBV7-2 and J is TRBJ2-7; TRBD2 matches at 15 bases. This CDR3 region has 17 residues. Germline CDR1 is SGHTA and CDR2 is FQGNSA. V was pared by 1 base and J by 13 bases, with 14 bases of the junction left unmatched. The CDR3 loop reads CASSLVGLAGGKYIGYF. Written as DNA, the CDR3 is TGTGCCAGCAGCTTAGTAGGACTAGCGGGGGGGAAATATATCGGCTACTTC. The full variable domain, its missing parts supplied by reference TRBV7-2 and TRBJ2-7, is GAGVSQSPSNKVTEKGKDVELRCDPISGHTALYWYRQSLGQGLEFLIYFQGNSAPDKSGLPSDRFSAERTGGSVSTLTIQRTQQEDSAVYLCASSLVGLAGGKYIGYFGPGTRLTVT.

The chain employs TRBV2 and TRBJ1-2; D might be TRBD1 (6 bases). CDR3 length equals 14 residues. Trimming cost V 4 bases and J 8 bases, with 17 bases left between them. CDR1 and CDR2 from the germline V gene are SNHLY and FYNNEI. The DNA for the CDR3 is TGTGCCAGCAGTGTAGGCAGGGGCCCCGACGGCTACACCTTC. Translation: CASSVGRGPDGYTF.

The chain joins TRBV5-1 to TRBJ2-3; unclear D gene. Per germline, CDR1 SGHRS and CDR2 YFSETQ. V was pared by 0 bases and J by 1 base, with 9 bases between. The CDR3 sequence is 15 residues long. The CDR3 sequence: CASSLAARRTDTQYF. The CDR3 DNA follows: TGCGCCAGCAGCTTGGCCGCCAGGCGCACAGATACGCAGTATTTT.